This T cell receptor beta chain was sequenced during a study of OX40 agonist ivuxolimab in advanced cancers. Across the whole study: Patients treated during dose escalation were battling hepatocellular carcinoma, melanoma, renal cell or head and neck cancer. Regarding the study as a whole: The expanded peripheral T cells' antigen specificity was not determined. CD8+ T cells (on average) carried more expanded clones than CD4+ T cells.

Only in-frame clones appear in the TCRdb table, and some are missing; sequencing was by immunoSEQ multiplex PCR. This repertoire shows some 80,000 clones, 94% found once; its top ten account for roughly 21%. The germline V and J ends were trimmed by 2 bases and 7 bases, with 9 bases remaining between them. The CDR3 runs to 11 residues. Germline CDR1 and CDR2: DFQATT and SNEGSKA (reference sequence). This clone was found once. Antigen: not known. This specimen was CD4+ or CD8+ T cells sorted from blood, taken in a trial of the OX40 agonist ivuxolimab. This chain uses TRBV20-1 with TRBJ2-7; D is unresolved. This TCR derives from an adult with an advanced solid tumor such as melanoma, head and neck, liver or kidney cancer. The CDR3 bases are TGCAGTGCTAGAATGGGCAGAGAGCAGTACTTC. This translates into CSARMGREQYF.